These T cell receptor beta chains were read from a single sample in a study of Ad26.COV2.S vaccination and SARS-CoV-2 variants. The protocol was immunoSEQ multiplex PCR, while the TCRdb copy is restricted to in-frame clones and leaves out a portion. Of 200,000 to 250,000 clones listed, 85% to 90% are singletons. The starting material was peripheral blood, obtained in a trial of Ad26.COV2.S vaccine versus placebo. The source is a person between 18 and 59 years old who received the Ad26.COV2.S COVID-19 vaccine or a placebo. Both conserved end residues are part of each CDR3. D genes are given only for firm matches. Clone size is stated in some rows and not others, as once, few, many or a class when expanded.

j_gene: TRBJ2-2; d_gene: -; abundance: -; v_gene: TRBV6-6; len: 13; CDR3nt: TGTGCCAGCGAGGTATCCAACACCGGGGAGCTGTTTTTT; CDR3aa: CASEVSNTGELFF
j_gene: TRBJ2-7; d_gene: -; abundance: -; v_gene: TRBV10-3; len: 12; CDR3nt: TGTGCCATCAGTGATGGAGCGGTCGAGCAGTACTTC; CDR3aa: CAISDGAVEQYF
j_gene: TRBJ2-7; d_gene: TRBD1; abundance: once; v_gene: TRBV6-5; len: 14; CDR3nt: TGTGCCAGCAGCCCCGGGGACAGGGGGCGCGAGCAGTACTTC; CDR3aa: CASSPGDRGREQYF
j_gene: TRBJ2-7; d_gene: TRBD2; abundance: -; v_gene: TRBV3-1/TRBV3-2; len: 14; CDR3nt: TGTGCCAGCAGGACTAGCGGGGCTTGGTACGAGCAGTACTTC; CDR3aa: CASRTSGAWYEQYF
j_gene: TRBJ2-7; d_gene: TRBD1; abundance: -; v_gene: TRBV6-6; len: 14; CDR3nt: TGTGCCAGCAGCCCAGGGGGACAGGGCTACGAGCAGTACTTC; CDR3aa: CASSPGGQGYEQYF
j_gene: TRBJ1-2; d_gene: TRBD1; abundance: -; v_gene: TRBV7-3; len: 14; CDR3nt: TGTGCCAGCAGCCCCCAGGGGGCAAACTATGGCTACACCTTC; CDR3aa: CASSPQGANYGYTF
j_gene: TRBJ2-7; d_gene: -; abundance: -; v_gene: TRBV4-3; len: 15; CDR3nt: TGCGCCAGCAGCCAAGATAGGGCGGCTACCTACGAGCAGTACTTC; CDR3aa: CASSQDRAATYEQYF
j_gene: TRBJ2-5; d_gene: -; abundance: -; v_gene: TRBV11-2; len: 12; CDR3nt: TGTGCCAGCAGCTTCGGCCAGAAGACCCAGTACTTC; CDR3aa: CASSFGQKTQYF
j_gene: TRBJ2-1; d_gene: TRBD2; abundance: -; v_gene: TRBV9; len: 13; CDR3nt: TGTGCCAGCAGTGACGGGGGGGCCGCTGAGCAGTTCTTC; CDR3aa: CASSDGGAAEQFF
j_gene: TRBJ2-5; d_gene: TRBD2; abundance: -; v_gene: TRBV5-6; len: 15; CDR3nt: TGTGCCAGCAGCTTGTTGGGGAGGGGTTTAGAGACCCAGTACTTC; CDR3aa: CASSLLGRGLETQYF
j_gene: TRBJ2-1; d_gene: -; abundance: once; v_gene: TRBV19; len: 15; CDR3nt: TGTGCCAGTAGTACCGCACGGGGCCTCTACAATGAGCAGTTCTTC; CDR3aa: CASSTARGLYNEQFF
j_gene: TRBJ2-6; d_gene: -; abundance: -; v_gene: TRBV4-2; len: 16; CDR3nt: TGTGCCAGCAGCCAAGAAACGGGTTCTGGGGCCAACGTCCTGACTTTC; CDR3aa: CASSQETGSGANVLTF
j_gene: TRBJ1-1; d_gene: -; abundance: -; v_gene: TRBV7-2; len: 12; CDR3nt: TGTGCCACTAGACCCATGAACACTGAAGCTTTCTTT; CDR3aa: CATRPMNTEAFF
j_gene: TRBJ2-5; d_gene: -; abundance: once; v_gene: TRBV6-5; len: 14; CDR3nt: TGTGCCAGCACCCAATCTTGGGGGCGAGAGACCCAGTACTTC; CDR3aa: CASTQSWGRETQYF
j_gene: TRBJ1-1; d_gene: -; abundance: -; v_gene: TRBV30; len: 14; CDR3nt: TGTGCCTGGAGTGTACGCAGGGTAGGAACTGAAGCTTTCTTT; CDR3aa: CAWSVRRVGTEAFF
j_gene: TRBJ2-7; d_gene: -; abundance: -; v_gene: TRBV3-1/TRBV3-2; len: 14; CDR3nt: TGTGCCAGCAGCCAAGCCGGACGTTTCGGCGAGCAGTACTTC; CDR3aa: CASSQAGRFGEQYF
j_gene: TRBJ2-3; d_gene: TRBD2; abundance: -; v_gene: TRBV28; len: 15; CDR3nt: TGTGCCAGCAGTTTGAGCGGGGGGGTAACAGATACGCAGTATTTT; CDR3aa: CASSLSGGVTDTQYF
j_gene: TRBJ2-1; d_gene: -; abundance: -; v_gene: TRBV12-3/TRBV12-4; len: 12; CDR3nt: TGTGCCAGCAGTTTTGGGGGCGATCAGCAGTTCTTC; CDR3aa: CASSFGGDQQFF
j_gene: TRBJ2-7; d_gene: TRBD2; abundance: -; v_gene: TRBV7-2; len: 15; CDR3nt: TGTGCCAGCAGCCCCTCTGGGGGGGTTCCCTACGAGCAGTACTTC; CDR3aa: CASSPSGGVPYEQYF
j_gene: TRBJ1-5; d_gene: -; abundance: -; v_gene: TRBV23-1; len: 17; CDR3nt: TGCGCCAGCAACGCCGGACAGAGACGGATTGGCAATCAGCCCCAGCATTTT; CDR3aa: CASNAGQRRIGNQPQHF
j_gene: TRBJ2-5; d_gene: -; abundance: -; v_gene: TRBV30; len: 14; CDR3nt: TGTGCCTGGAGTGGGGTCCTCCCTGCGGAGACCCAGTACTTC; CDR3aa: CAWSGVLPAETQYF
j_gene: TRBJ2-5; d_gene: TRBD1; abundance: -; v_gene: TRBV7-9; len: 15; CDR3nt: TGTGCCAGCAGCCCCAGGGGGACAGTCTCGGAGACCCAGTACTTC; CDR3aa: CASSPRGTVSETQYF
j_gene: TRBJ2-5; d_gene: -; abundance: -; v_gene: TRBV5-1; len: 14; CDR3nt: TGCGCCAGCAGCTTGACAGGGGGGGTGGAGACCCAGTACTTC; CDR3aa: CASSLTGGVETQYF
j_gene: TRBJ2-2; d_gene: -; abundance: -; v_gene: TRBV6-6; len: 15; CDR3nt: TGTGCCAGCACCCGGGCAAATGGGGGAGCCGGGGAGCTGTTTTTT; CDR3aa: CASTRANGGAGELFF
j_gene: TRBJ2-2; d_gene: TRBD2; abundance: -; v_gene: TRBV28; len: 13; CDR3nt: TGTGCCAGCAAACCGGGGGGCACCGGGGAGCTGTTTTTT; CDR3aa: CASKPGGTGELFF
j_gene: TRBJ1-2; d_gene: -; abundance: -; v_gene: TRBV20-1; len: 11; CDR3nt: TGCAGTGCTACCGGGGTCTATGGCTACACCTTC; CDR3aa: CSATGVYGYTF
j_gene: TRBJ1-6; d_gene: -; abundance: -; v_gene: TRBV6-6; len: 12; CDR3nt: TGTGCCAGCAGCCCCGGGGGGGGGACCCTCCACTTT; CDR3aa: CASSPGGGTLHF
j_gene: TRBJ2-7; d_gene: TRBD2; abundance: -; v_gene: TRBV7-9; len: 15; CDR3nt: TGTGCCAGCAGCTTAGTGCCTAGCGGGTCCTACGAGCAGTACTTC; CDR3aa: CASSLVPSGSYEQYF
j_gene: TRBJ1-4; d_gene: -; abundance: -; v_gene: TRBV10-2; len: 15; CDR3nt: TGCGCCAGCGGGGGGGCCGGGAATAATAATGAAAAACTGTTTTTT; CDR3aa: CASGGAGNNNEKLFF
j_gene: TRBJ2-1; d_gene: -; abundance: -; v_gene: TRBV29-1; len: 12; CDR3nt: TGCAGCACGGGACTTTCGGGGAGTGAGCAGTTCTTC; CDR3aa: CSTGLSGSEQFF
j_gene: TRBJ2-1; d_gene: TRBD1; abundance: -; v_gene: TRBV28; len: 15; CDR3nt: TGTGCCAGCAGGCTCGGACAGGGGGTGTACAATGAGCAGTTCTTC; CDR3aa: CASRLGQGVYNEQFF